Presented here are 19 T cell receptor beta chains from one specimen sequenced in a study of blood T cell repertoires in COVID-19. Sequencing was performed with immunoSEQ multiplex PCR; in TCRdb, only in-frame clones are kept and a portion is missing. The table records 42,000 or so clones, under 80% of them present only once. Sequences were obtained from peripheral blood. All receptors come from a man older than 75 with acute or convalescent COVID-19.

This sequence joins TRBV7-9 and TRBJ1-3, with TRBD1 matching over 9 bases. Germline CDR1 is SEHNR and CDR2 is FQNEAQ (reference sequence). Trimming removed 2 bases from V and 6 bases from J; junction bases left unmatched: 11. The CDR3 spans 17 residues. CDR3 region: CASSLIPGQGYENTIYF. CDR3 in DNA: TGTGCCAGCAGCTTAATTCCTGGACAGGGGTATGAAAACACCATATATTTT.

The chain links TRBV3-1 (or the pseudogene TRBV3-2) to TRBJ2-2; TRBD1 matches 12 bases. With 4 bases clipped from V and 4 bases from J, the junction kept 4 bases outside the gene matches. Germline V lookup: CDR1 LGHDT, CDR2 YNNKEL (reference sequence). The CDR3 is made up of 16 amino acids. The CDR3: CASSLRDRGPTGELFF. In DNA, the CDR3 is TGTGCCAGCAGCCTCCGGGACAGGGGGCCCACCGGGGAGCTGTTTTTT.

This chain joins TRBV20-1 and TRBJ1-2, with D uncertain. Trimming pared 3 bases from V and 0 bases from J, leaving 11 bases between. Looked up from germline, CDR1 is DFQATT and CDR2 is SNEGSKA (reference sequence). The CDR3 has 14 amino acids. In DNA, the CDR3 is TGCAGTGCTAGTAGCGGCACCACTAACTATGGCTACACCTTC. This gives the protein CSASSGTTNYGYTF.

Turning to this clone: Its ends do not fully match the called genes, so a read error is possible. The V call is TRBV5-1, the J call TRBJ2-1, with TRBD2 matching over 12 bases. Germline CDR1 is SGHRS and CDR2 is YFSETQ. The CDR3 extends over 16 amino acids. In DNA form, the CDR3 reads TGCGCCAGCAGCTTGCCTAGCGGGGGGGCCTATAATGAGCAGTTCTTC. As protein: CASSLPSGGAYNEQFF.

The CDR3 sequence: CASSMVVGSTEAFF. The DNA for the CDR3 is TGTGCCAGTAGTATGGTAGTCGGGTCCACTGAAGCTTTCTTT. The chain links TRBV19 to TRBJ1-1, with D unresolved. V lost 3 bases and J lost 4, with 12 bases in between. The CDR3 sequence is 14 residues long. Germline V lookup: CDR1 LNHDA, CDR2 SQIVND (reference sequence).

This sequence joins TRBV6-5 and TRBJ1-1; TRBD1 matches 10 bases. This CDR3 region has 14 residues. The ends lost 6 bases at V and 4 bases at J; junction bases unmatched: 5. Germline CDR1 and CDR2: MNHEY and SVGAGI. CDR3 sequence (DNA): TGTGCCAGCAGCTCGGGACAGGGGCGCACTGAAGCTTTCTTT. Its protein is CASSSGQGRTEAFF.

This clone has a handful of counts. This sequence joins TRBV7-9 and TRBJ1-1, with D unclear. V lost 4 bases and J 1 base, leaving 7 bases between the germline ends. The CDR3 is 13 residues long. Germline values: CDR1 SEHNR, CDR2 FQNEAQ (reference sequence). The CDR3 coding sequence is TGTGCCAGCAGCTCCTCGGGGAACACTGAAGCTTTCTTT. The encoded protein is CASSSSGNTEAFF.

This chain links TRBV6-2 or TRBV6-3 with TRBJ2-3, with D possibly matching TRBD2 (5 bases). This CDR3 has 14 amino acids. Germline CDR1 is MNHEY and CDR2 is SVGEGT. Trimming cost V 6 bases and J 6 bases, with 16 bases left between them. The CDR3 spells CASSKNLAMDTQYF. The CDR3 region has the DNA TGTGCCAGCAGCAAAAACCTAGCAATGGATACGCAGTATTTT.

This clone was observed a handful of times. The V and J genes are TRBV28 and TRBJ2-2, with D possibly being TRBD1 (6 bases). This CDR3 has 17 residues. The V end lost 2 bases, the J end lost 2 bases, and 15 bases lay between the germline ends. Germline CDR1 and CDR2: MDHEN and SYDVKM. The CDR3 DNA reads TGTGCCAGCAGTTTAAGGACAGCCAACCGAAACACCGGGGAGCTGTTTTTT. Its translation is CASSLRTANRNTGELFF.

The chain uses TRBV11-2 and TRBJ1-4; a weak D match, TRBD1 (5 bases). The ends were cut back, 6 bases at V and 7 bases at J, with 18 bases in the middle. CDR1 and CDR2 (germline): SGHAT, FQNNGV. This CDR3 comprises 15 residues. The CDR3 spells CASSQWDLGGEKLFF. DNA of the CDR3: TGTGCCAGCAGTCAGTGGGACCTGGGAGGTGAAAAACTGTTTTTT.

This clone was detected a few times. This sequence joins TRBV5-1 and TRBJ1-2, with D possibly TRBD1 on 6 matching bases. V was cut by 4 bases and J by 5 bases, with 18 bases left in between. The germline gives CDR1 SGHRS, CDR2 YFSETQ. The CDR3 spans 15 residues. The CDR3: CASSDRDIPSYGYTF. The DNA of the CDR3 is TGCGCCAGCAGCGACCGGGACATTCCCTCTTATGGCTACACCTTC.

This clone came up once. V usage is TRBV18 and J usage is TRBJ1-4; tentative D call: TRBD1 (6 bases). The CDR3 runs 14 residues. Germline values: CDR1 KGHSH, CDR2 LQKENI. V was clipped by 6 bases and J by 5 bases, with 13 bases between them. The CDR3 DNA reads TGTGCCAGCTCCCTAGGGGGGGGCAATGAAAAACTGTTTTTT. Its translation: CASSLGGGNEKLFF.

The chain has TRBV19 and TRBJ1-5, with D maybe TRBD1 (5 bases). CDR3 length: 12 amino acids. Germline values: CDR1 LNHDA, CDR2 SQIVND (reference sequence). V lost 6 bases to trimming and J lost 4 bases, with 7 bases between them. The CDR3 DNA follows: TGTGCCAGTAGAGGGGCGAATCAGCCCCAGCATTTT. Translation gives CASRGANQPQHF.

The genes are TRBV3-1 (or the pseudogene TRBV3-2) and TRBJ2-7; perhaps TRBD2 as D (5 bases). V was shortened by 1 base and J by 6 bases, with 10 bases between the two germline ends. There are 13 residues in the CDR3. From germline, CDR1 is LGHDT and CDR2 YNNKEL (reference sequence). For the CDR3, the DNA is TGTGCCAGCAGCCAAGTCCGCGGGTCCGAGCAGTACTTC. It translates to CASSQVRGSEQYF.

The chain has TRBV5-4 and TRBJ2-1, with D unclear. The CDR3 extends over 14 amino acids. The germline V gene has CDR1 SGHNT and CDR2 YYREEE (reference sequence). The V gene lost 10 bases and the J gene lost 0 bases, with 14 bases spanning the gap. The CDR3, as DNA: TGTGCCTCGTCCGCGATTAGCTCCTACAATGAGCAGTTCTTC. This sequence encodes CASSAISSYNEQFF.

CDR3 DNA: TGCAGCGTTGGACAGGGGGCTAATGGCTACACCTTC. As protein: CSVGQGANGYTF. The J gene is TRBJ1-2, the V gene TRBV29-1; 10 nucleotides align to TRBD1. The CDR3 is made up of 12 amino acids. Germline assignment: CDR1 SQVTM and CDR2 ANQGSEA. The V and J ends lost 4 bases and 6 bases, in that order; junction bases with no gene match: 2.

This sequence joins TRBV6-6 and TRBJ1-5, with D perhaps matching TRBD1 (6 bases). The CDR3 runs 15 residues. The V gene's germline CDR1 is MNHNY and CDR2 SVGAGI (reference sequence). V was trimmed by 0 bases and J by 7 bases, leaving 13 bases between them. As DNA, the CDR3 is TGTGCCAGCAGTTACTCGACTGGGGGCGGACAGCCCCAGCATTTT. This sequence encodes CASSYSTGGGQPQHF.

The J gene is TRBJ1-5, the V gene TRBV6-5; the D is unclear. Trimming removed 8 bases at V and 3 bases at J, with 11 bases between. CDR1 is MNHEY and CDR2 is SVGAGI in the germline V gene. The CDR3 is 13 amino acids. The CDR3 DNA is TGTGCCAGCGAGTTGAGGTCCAATCAGCCCCAGCATTTT. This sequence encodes CASELRSNQPQHF.

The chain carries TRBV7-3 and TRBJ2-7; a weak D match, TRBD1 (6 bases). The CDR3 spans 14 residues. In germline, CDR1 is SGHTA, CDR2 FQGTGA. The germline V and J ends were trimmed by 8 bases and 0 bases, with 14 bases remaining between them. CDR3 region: CASRSNRDSYEQYF. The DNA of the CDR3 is TGTGCCAGCCGTTCAAACAGGGACTCCTACGAGCAGTACTTC.